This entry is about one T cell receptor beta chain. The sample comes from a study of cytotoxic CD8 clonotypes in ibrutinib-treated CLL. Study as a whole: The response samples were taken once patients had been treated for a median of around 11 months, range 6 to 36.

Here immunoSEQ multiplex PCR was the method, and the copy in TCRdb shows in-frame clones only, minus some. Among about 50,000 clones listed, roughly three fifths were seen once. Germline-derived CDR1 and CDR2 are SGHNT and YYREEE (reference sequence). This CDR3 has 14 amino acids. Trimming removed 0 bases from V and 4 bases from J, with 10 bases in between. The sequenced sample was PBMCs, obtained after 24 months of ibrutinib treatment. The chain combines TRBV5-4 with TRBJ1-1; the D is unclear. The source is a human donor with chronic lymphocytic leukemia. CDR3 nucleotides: TGTGCCAGCAGCTTGGCCACGTCGACCACTGAAGCTTTCTTT. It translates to CASSLATSTTEAFF.